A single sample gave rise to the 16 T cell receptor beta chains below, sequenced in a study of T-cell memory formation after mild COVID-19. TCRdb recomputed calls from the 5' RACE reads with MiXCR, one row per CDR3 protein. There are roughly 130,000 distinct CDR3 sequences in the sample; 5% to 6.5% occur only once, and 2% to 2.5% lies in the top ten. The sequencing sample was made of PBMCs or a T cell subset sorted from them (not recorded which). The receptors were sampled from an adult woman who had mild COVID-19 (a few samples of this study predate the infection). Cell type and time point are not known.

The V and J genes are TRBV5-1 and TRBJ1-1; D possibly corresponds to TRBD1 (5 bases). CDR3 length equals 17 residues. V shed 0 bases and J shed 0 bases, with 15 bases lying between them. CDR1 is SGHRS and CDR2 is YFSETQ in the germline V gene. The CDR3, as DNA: TGCGCCAGCAGCTTGGAGGGGCGCCGGTCAATGAACACTGAAGCTTTCTTT. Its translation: CASSLEGRRSMNTEAFF.

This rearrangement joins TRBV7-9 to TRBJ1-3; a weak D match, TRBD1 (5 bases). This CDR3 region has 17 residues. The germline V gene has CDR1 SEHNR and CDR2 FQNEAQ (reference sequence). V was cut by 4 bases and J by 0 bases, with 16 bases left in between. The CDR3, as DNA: TGTGCCAGCAGCTCCCCCGCGGGGGGACCCTCTGGAAACACCATATATTTT. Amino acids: CASSSPAGGPSGNTIYF. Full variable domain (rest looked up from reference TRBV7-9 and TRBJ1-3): DTGVSQNPRHKITKRGQNVTFRCDPISEHNRLYWYRQTLGQGPEFLTYFQNEAQLEKSRLLSDRFSAERPKGSFSTLEIQRTEQGDSAMYLCASSSPAGGPSGNTIYFGEGSWLTVV.

In DNA form, the CDR3 reads TGTGCCACCAGTGATTACGGGGGTTGGTCGAGAGAGCAGTACTTC. Translated: CATSDYGGWSREQYF. The genes are TRBV24-1 and TRBJ2-7, with a weak D call TRBD2 (6 bases). V was trimmed by 2 bases and J by 7 bases, leaving 17 bases between them. The CDR3 is 15 amino acids. Germline V gene data show CDR1 as KGHDR and CDR2 as SFDVKD.

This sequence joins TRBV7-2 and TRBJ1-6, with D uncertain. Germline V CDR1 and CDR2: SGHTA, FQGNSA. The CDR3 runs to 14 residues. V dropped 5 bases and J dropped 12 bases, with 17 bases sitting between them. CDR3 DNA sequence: TGTGCCAGCAGCCCTAGCTCCAGTGTCAGACCCCTCCACTTT. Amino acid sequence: CASSPSSSVRPLHF.

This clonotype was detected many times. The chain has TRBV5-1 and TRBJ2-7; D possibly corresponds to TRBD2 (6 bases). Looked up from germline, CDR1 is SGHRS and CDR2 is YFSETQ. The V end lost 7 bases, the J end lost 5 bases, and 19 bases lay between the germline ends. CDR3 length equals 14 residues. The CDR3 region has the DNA TGCGCCAGCTCCTCTGGGGGACTGAGCGACGAGCAGTACTTC. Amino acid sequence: CASSSGGLSDEQYF.

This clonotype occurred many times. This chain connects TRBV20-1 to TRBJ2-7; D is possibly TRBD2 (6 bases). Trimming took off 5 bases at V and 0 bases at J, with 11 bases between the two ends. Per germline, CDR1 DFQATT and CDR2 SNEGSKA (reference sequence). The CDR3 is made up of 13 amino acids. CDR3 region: CSAYSGLSYEQYF. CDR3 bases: TGCAGTGCTTATAGCGGCCTCTCCTACGAGCAGTACTTC.

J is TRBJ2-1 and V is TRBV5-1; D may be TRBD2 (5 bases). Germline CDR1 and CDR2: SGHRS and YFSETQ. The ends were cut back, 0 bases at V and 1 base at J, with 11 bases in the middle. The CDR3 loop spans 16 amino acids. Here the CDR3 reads CASSLGGSDSYNEQFF. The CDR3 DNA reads TGCGCCAGCAGCTTGGGTGGGAGTGATTCCTACAATGAGCAGTTCTTC.

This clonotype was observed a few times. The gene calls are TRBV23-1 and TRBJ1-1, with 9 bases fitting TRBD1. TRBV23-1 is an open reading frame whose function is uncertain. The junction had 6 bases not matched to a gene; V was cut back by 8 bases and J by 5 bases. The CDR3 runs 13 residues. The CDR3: CASPQGAWTEAFF. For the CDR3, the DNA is TGCGCCAGCCCACAGGGGGCTTGGACTGAAGCTTTCTTT.

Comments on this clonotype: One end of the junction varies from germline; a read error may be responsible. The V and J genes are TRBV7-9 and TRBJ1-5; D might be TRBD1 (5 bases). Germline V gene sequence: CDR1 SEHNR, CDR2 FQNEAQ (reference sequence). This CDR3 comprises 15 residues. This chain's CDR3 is CASSLGEFSNQPQHF. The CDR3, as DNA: TGTGCCAGCAGTTTAGGGGAGTTTAGCAATCAGCCCCAGCATTTT. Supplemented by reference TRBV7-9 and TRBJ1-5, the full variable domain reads DTGVSQNPRHKITKRGQNVTFRCDPISEHNRLYWYRQTLGQGPEFLTYFQNEAQLEKSRLLSDRFSAERPKGSFSTLEIQRTEQGDSAMYLCASSLGEFSNQPQHFGDGTRLSIL.

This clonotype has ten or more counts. CDR3 sequence (DNA): TGTGCCAGCAGCGCCGGGCCCCGGGGGGACGCCGGGGAGCTGTTTTTT. It translates to CASSAGPRGDAGELFF. The rearrangement uses TRBV9 and TRBJ2-2; 7 nucleotides line up with TRBD2. The germline V gene encodes CDR1 SGDLS and CDR2 YYNGEE. The ends lost 3 bases at V and 6 bases at J; junction bases unmatched: 11. The CDR3 length is 16 residues.

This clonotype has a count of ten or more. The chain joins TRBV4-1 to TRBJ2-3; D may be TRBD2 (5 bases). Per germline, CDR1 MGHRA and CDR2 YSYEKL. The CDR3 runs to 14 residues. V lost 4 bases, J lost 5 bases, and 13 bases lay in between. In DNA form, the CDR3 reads TGCGCCAGCAGCCGGGCGACTATGTTAGATACGCAGTATTTT. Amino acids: CASSRATMLDTQYF.

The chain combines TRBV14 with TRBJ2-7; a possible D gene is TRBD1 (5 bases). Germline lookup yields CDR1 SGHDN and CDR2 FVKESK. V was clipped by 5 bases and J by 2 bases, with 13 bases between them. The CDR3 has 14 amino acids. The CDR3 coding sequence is TGTGCCAGCAGCAGGGGTCCGGGCGCCTACGAGCAGTACTTC. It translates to CASSRGPGAYEQYF.

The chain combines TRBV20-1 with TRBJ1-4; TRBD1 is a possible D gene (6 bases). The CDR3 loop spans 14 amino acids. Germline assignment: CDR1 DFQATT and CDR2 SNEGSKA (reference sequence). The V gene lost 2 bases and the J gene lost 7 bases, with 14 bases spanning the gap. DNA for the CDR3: TGCAGTGCTAGAAGGGCAGGGGTCCGTGAAAAACTGTTTTTT. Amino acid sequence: CSARRAGVREKLFF.

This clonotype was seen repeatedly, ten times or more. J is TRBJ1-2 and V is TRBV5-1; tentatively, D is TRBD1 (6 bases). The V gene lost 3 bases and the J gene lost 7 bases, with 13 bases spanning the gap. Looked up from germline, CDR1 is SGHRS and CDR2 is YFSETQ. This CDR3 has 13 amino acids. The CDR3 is CASSSVQGTGYTF. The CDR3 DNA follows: TGCGCCAGCAGCTCGGTACAGGGAACTGGCTACACCTTC.

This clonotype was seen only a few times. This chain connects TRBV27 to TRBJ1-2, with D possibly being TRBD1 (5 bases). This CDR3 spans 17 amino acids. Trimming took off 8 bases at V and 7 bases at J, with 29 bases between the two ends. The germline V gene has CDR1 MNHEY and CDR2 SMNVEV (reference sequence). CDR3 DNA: TGTGCCAGCCGTACCCCCCTCAGGGACGGGAGTAGGGTTGGCTACACCTTC. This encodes CASRTPLRDGSRVGYTF.

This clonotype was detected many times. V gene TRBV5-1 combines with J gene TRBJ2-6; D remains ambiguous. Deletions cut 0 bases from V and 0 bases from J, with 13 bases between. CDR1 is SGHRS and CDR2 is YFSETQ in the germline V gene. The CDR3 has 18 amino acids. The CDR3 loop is CASSLGGWADSGANVLTF. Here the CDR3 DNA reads TGCGCCAGCAGCTTGGGTGGTTGGGCGGACTCTGGGGCCAACGTCCTGACTTTC.